This T cell receptor (beta chain) was observed in a study of post-analysis software for immune sequencing data (dated by TCRdb to about 2015). Looking at the study overall: Recorded disease courses included relapsing-remitting, secondary progressive and progressive-relapsing multiple sclerosis, with some patients lacking subtype annotation. The patient repertoires were compared against more than 10 previously published healthy control repertoires obtained from donors aged about 6 to 26 years. A subset of samples was prepared in parallel using single-end sample barcoding, then pooled and co-amplified after Illumina adapter ligation.

To demonstrate the VDJtools post-analysis software, TCR beta repertoires were profiled from the peripheral blood of about 13 young patients with multiple sclerosis. The multiple sclerosis patients were children and adolescents ranging in age from roughly 6 to 16 years. A remark on this clonotype: Its cognate antigen has yet to be identified. No clone much larger than this one lies a single base away; base qualities are absent.

The CDR3 has 17 amino acids, counting the end cysteine and phenylalanine. CDR3 DNA is the only sequence kept; it has 51 bases, read in frame from the first base. Trimming leaves V shorter by 0 bases and J shorter by 1 base, with the junction holding 7 bases beyond the gene matches. Based on the germline V gene (reference sequence), the CDR1 and CDR2 sequences are LNHNV and YYDKDF. Libraries came from PCR. This sample was sequenced with an Illumina HiSeq 2500. Unique molecular identifiers were incorporated into TCR beta cDNA libraries to reduce PCR and sequencing biases. Every 1 to 10 million input T cells yielded about 500,000 cDNA molecules, meaning each molecule approximated one T cell. The patient libraries were prepared and sequenced with the same protocol used for the earlier healthy control dataset. Within a given batch, samples were prepared together, multiplexed and sequenced on the same HiSeq lane. Processing in the source paper ran as follows. Raw barcoded reads were processed with MIGEC, discarding single-read molecular identifier groups before consensus assembly and CDR3 extraction. Clonotype tables were post-analysed with VDJtools, normalizing diversity by down-sampling all datasets to the smallest sample size. To correct batch-related cross-sample contamination, repertoire overlap clustering matched CDR3 amino acid sequences but not nucleotide sequences. Using fastp at Q25 and MiXCR, TCRdb reprocessed the public reads and kept productive beta chains. Every CDR3 protein is listed once, alongside the most common genes and DNA of its rows. TCRdb's processing, not the authors' own work, is the source of the V and J calls. This sample comprises about 540,000 distinct CDR3 sequences, 30% to 40% of them detected only once. 4.5% to 7.5% of the sample is taken by the ten largest.

On the study overall, not on this receptor specifically: Significantly lower normalized Chao1 diversity was found in multiple sclerosis patients than in controls, suggesting substantial peripheral T-cell clonal expansion. The multiple sclerosis patient group was slightly younger than the control group. Patients showed significantly higher frequencies than controls for several TRBV segments, among them TRBV5-6, TRBV5-1 and TRBV20-1. Direct clustering with F measure showed strong co-clustering of samples prepared in the same batch, prompting a batch-effect correction.

Source material: blood. This clonotype was obtained from a girl aged 2-17 years with multiple sclerosis. The rearranged segments are TRBV15 and TRBJ2-3; the junction holds 7 bases that match TRBD2. The DNA sequence is as follows: TGTGCCACCAGCAGAGATCGGCGGGACTACGGCACAGATACGCAGTATTTT. Its protein is CATSRDRRDYGTDTQYF.